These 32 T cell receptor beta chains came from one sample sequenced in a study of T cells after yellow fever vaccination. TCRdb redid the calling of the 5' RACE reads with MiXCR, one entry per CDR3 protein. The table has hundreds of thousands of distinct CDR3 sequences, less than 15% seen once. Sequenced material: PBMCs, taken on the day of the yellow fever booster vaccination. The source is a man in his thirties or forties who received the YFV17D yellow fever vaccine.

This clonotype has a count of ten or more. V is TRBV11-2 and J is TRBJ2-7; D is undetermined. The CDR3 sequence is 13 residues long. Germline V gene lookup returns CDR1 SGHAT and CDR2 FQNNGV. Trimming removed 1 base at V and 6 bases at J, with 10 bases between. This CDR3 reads CASSLAAEGEQYF. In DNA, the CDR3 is TGTGCCAGCAGCTTAGCTGCAGAAGGCGAGCAGTACTTC. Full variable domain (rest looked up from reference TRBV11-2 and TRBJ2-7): EAGVAQSPRYKIIEKRQSVAFWCNPISGHATLYWYQQILGQGPKLLIQFQNNGVVDDSQLPKDRFSAERLKGVDSTLKIQPAKLEDSAVYLCASSLAAEGEQYFGPGTRLTVT.

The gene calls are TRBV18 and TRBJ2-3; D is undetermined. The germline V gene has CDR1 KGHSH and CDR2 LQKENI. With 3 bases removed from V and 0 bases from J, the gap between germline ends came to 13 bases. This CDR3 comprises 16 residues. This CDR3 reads CASSPSFSISTDTQYF. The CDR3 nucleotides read TGTGCCAGCTCACCTTCCTTCAGTATTAGCACAGATACGCAGTATTTT.

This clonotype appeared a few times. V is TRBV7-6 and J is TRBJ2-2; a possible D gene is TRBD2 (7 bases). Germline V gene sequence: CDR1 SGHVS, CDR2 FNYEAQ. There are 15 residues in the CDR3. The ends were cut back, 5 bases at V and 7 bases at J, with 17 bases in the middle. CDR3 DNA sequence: TGTGCCAGCAGCCCTCGAGGGGGGGCAAACGGGGAGCTGTTTTTT. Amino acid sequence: CASSPRGGANGELFF.

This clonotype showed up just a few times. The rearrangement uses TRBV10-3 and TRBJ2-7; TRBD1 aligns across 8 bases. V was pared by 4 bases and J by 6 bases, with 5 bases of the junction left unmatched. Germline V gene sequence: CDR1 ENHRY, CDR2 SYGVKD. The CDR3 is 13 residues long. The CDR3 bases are TGTGCCATCAGTGCTTTCAGGGGGCCCGAGCAGTACTTC. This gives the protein CAISAFRGPEQYF.

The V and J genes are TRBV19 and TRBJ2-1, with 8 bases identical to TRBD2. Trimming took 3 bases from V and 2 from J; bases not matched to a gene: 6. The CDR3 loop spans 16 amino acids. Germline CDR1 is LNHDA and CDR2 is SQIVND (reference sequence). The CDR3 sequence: CASSIGSGRAYNEQFF. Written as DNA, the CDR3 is TGTGCCAGTAGTATCGGAAGCGGGAGAGCCTACAATGAGCAGTTCTTC.

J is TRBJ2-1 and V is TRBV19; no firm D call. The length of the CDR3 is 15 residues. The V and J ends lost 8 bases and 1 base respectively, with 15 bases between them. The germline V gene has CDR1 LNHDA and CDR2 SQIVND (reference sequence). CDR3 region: CASWGRSVSYNEQFF. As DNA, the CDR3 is TGTGCCAGTTGGGGTCGGTCGGTGTCCTACAATGAGCAGTTCTTC.

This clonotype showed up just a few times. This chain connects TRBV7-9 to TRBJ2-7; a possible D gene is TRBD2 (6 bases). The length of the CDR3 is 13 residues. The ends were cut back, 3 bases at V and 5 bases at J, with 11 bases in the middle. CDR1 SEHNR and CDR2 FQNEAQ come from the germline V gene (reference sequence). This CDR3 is CASSLAGFHEQYF. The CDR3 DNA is TGTGCCAGCAGCTTGGCGGGGTTCCACGAGCAGTACTTC.

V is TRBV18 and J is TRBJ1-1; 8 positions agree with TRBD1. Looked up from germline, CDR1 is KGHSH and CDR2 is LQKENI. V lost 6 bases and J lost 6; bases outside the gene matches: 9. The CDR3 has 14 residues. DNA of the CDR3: TGTGCCAGCTCGGACCGGACAGGGATCCCTGAAGCTTTCTTT. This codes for CASSDRTGIPEAFF.

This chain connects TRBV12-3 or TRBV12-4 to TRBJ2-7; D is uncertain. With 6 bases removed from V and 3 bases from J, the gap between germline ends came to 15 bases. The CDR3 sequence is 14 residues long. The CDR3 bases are TGTGCCAGCAGGCGTGATCTCCGCGGCTACGAGCAGTACTTC. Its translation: CASRRDLRGYEQYF.

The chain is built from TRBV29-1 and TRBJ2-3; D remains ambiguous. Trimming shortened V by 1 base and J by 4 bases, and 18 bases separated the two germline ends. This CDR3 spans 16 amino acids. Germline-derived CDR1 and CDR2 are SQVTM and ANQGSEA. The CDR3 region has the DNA TGCAGCGTTGAAGCTGGCCCTGACCTCAAGGCAGATACGCAGTATTTT. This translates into CSVEAGPDLKADTQYF.

The CDR3 region is CASSLDLKKGSTYEQYF. The DNA of the CDR3 is TGTGCCAGCAGCTTAGATCTAAAAAAGGGGTCCACCTACGAGCAGTACTTC. The chain couples TRBV11-2 to TRBJ2-7; D is possibly TRBD1 (5 bases). Germline loops: CDR1 SGHAT, CDR2 FQNNGV. The CDR3 is 17 amino acids. V was pared by 0 bases and J by 2 bases, with 17 bases between.

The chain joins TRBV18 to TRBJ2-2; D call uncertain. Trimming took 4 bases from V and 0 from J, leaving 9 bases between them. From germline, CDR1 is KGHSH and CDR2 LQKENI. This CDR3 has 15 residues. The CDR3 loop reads CASSQSPANTGELFF. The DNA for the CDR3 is TGTGCCAGCTCACAATCTCCCGCGAACACCGGGGAGCTGTTTTTT. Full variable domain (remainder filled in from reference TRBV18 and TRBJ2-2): NAGVMQNPRHLVRRRGQEARLRCSPMKGHSHVYWYRQLPEEGLKFMVYLQKENIIDESGMPKERFSAEFPKEGPSILRIQQVVRGDSAAYFCASSQSPANTGELFFGEGSRLTVL.

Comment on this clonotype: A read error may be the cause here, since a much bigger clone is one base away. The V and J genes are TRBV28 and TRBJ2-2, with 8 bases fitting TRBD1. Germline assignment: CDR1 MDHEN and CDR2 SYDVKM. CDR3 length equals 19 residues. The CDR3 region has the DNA TGTGTCAGCGGTAATAGGGACAGGAGTTCCTCTTTGAGCACCGGGGAGCTGTTTTTT. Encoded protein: CVSGNRDRSSSLSTGELFF.

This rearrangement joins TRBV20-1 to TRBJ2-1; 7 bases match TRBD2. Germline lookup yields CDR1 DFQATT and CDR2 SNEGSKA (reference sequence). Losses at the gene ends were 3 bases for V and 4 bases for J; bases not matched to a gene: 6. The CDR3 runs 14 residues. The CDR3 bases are TGCAGTGCTAGGGGGACTACTATTTACAATGAGCAGTTCTTC. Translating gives CSARGTTIYNEQFF.

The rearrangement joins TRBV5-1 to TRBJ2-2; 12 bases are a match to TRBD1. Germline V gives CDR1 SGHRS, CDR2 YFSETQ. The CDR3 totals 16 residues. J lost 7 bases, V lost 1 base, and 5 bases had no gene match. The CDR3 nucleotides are TGCGCCAGCAGCTTGCTGGGACAGGGGGCGATCGGGGAGCTGTTTTTT. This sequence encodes CASSLLGQGAIGELFF.

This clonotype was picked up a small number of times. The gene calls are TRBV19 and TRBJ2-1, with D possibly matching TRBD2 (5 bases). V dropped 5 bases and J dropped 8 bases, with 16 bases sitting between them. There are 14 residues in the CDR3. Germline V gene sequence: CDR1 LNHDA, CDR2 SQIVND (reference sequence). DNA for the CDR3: TGTGCCAGTAGTGATAGTGGGAGTCGCGATGAGCAGTTCTTC. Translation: CASSDSGSRDEQFF.

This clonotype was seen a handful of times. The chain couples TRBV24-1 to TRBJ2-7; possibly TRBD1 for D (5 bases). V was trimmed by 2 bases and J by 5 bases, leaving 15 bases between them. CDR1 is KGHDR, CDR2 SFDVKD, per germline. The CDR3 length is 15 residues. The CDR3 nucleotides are TGTGCCACCAGTGATTCTCCCGAAAGGGGCCACGAGCAGTACTTC. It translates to CATSDSPERGHEQYF.

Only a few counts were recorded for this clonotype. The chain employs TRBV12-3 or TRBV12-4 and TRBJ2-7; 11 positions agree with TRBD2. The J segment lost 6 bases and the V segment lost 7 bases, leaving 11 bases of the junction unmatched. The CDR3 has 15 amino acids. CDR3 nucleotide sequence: TGTGCCAGCACCCGTTATTTAGCGGGAGGGGCCGAGCAGTACTTC. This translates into CASTRYLAGGAEQYF.

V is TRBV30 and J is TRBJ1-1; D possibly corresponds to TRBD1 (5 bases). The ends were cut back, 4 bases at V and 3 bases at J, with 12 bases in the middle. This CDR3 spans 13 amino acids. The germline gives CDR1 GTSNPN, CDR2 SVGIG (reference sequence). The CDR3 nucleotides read TGTGCCTGGAACAGGATTCCAGACACTGAAGCTTTCTTT. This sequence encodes CAWNRIPDTEAFF.

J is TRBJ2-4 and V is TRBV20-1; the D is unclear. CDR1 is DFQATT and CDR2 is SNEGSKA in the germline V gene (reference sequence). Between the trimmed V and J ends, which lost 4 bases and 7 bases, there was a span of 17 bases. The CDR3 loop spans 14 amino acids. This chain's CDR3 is CSAIVGRQWNIQYF. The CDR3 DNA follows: TGCAGTGCTATCGTCGGTCGGCAGTGGAACATTCAGTACTTC.

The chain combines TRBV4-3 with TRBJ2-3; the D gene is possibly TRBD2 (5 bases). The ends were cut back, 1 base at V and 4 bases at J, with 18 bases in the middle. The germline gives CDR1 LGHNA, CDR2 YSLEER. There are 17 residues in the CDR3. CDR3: CASSQGHSRIGADTQYF. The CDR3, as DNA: TGCGCCAGCAGCCAAGGCCATTCGAGGATCGGGGCAGATACGCAGTATTTT.

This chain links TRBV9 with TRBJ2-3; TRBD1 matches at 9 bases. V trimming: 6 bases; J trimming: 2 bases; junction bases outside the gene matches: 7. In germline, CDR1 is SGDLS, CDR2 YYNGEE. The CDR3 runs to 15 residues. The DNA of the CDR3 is TGTGCCAGCATGGGGGGACAGGGACTCACAGATACGCAGTATTTT. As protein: CASMGGQGLTDTQYF.

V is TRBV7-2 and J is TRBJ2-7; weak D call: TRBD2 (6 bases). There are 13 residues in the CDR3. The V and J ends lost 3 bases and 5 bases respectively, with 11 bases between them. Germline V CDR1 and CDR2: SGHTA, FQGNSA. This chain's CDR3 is CASSLGGVHEQYF. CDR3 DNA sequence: TGTGCCAGCAGCTTGGGGGGTGTGCACGAGCAGTACTTC.

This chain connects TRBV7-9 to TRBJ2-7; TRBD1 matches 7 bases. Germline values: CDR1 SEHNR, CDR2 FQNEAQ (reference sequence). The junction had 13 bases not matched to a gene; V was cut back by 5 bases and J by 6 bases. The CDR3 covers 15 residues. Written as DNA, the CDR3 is TGTGCCAGCAGCCAACCTAGGGGGCGGGCCGGCGAGCAGTACTTC. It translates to CASSQPRGRAGEQYF.

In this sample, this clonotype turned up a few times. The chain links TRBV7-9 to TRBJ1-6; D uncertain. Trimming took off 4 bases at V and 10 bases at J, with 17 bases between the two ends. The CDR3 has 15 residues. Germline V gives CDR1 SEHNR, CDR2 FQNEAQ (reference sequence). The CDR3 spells CASSSTTGAVSPLHF. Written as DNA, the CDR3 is TGTGCCAGCAGCTCAACCACGGGTGCGGTCTCACCCCTCCACTTT.

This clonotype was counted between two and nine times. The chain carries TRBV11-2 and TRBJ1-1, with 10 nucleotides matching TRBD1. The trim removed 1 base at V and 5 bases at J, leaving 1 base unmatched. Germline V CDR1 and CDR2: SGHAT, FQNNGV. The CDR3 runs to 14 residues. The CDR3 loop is CASSLADRGTEAFF. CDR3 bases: TGTGCCAGCAGCTTAGCGGACAGGGGGACTGAAGCTTTCTTT.

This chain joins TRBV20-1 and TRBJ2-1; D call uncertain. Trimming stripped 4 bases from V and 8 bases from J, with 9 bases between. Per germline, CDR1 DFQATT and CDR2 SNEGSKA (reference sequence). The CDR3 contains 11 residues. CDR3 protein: CSAKSPDEQFF. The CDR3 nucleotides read TGCAGTGCTAAGTCTCCCGATGAGCAGTTCTTC.

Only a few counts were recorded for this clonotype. The CDR3 protein is CSARKSGEETQYF. DNA for the CDR3: TGCAGTGCTAGGAAGAGTGGGGAAGAGACCCAGTACTTC. The chain carries TRBV20-1 and TRBJ2-5; D call uncertain. CDR3 length: 13 amino acids. The V end was cut by 3 bases, the J end by 3 bases, with 11 bases between. CDR1 is DFQATT and CDR2 is SNEGSKA in the germline V gene (reference sequence).

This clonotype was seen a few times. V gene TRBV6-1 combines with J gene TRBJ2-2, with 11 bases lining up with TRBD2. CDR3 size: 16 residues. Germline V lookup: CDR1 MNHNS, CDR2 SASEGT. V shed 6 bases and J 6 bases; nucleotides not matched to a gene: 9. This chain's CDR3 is CASRVVAGGPSGELFF. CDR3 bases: TGTGCCAGCAGGGTCGTAGCGGGAGGGCCTTCCGGGGAGCTGTTTTTT.

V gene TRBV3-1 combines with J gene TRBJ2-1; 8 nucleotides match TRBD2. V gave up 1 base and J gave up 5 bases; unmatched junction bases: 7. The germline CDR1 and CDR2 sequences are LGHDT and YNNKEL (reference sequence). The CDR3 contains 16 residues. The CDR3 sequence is CASSQAGGGLNNEQFF. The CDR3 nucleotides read TGTGCCAGCAGCCAAGCCGGCGGGGGGCTGAACAATGAGCAGTTCTTC.

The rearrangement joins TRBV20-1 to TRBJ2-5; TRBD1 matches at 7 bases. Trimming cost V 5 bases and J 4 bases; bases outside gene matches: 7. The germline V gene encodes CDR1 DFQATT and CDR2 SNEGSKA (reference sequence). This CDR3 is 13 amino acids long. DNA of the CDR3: TGCAGTGCTTCCGGGACAGTTTTAGAGACCCAGTACTTC. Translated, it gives CSASGTVLETQYF.

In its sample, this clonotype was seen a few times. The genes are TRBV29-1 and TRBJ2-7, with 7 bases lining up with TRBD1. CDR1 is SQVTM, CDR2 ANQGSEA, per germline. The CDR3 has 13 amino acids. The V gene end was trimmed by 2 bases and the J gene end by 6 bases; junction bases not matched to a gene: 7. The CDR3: CSVERTGNGEQYF. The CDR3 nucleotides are TGCAGCGTTGAACGGACAGGTAATGGCGAGCAGTACTTC.